The 18 T cell receptor beta chains in this list originate from one sample, sequenced in a study of T cells after yellow fever vaccination. TCRdb analysed the 5' RACE reads with MiXCR anew, one entry per CDR3 protein. The data hold fewer than 650,000 distinct CDR3 sequences, with roughly 22% observed a single time. Here the sequenced sample was PBMCs, taken approximately 22 days after the first yellow fever vaccination. The receptors were gathered from a man younger than 30 who received the YFV17D yellow fever vaccine.

In this sample, this clonotype turned up a few times. The chain recombines TRBV5-1 with TRBJ2-1; TRBD2 matches at 14 bases. This CDR3 is built from 15 residues. The germline CDR1 and CDR2 sequences are SGHRS and YFSETQ. Trimming removed 4 bases from V and 7 bases from J; junction bases left unmatched: 4. The CDR3 nucleotides read TGCGCCAGCAGCGTAGGACTAGCGGGGGGAAATGAGCAGTTCTTC. Amino acids: CASSVGLAGGNEQFF.

The gene calls are TRBV18 and TRBJ1-2; D not certain. V dropped 9 bases and J dropped 4 bases, with 9 bases sitting between them. The CDR3 contains 11 residues. Germline CDR1 and CDR2: KGHSH and LQKENI. CDR3 nucleotides: TGTGCCAGTGAAGAGGGCTATGGCTACACCTTC. Protein product: CASEEGYGYTF.

This clonotype has at least ten counts. The rearrangement links TRBV18 to TRBJ1-1; 8 bases align to TRBD1. The germline V gene encodes CDR1 KGHSH and CDR2 LQKENI. This CDR3 spans 15 amino acids. Unmatched junction bases numbered 6, after V lost 3 bases and J lost 3 bases. As DNA, the CDR3 is TGTGCCAGCTCACCTAGACAGGGGAGTGACACTGAAGCTTTCTTT. Its translation is CASSPRQGSDTEAFF. The full variable domain, completed using reference TRBV18 and TRBJ1-1, is NAGVMQNPRHLVRRRGQEARLRCSPMKGHSHVYWYRQLPEEGLKFMVYLQKENIIDESGMPKERFSAEFPKEGPSILRIQQVVRGDSAAYFCASSPRQGSDTEAFFGQGTRLTVV.

In this sample, this clonotype turned up a few times. The chain uses TRBV5-1 and TRBJ2-5; the match to TRBD2 covers 7 bases. V shed 3 bases and J 1 base; nucleotides not matched to a gene: 6. The CDR3 loop spans 15 amino acids. Germline V gene sequence: CDR1 SGHRS, CDR2 YFSETQ. CDR3 bases: TGCGCCAGCAGCTGGGGTCTAGCGGTCCAAGAGACCCAGTACTTC. Its translation is CASSWGLAVQETQYF.

The rearrangement links TRBV10-3 to TRBJ1-4; 7 bases agree with TRBD1. The CDR3 loop spans 15 amino acids. CDR1 is ENHRY, CDR2 SYGVKD, per germline. V lost 6 bases to trimming and J lost 7 bases; unmatched junction nucleotides: 11. The CDR3, as DNA: TGTGCCATCAGAGCTTCGACAGGGATCGGTGAAAAACTGTTTTTT. Translation gives CAIRASTGIGEKLFF.

Only a few counts were recorded for this clonotype. The V and J genes are TRBV10-1 and TRBJ2-3; 10 bases are a match to TRBD2. This CDR3 comprises 15 residues. Trimming took 2 bases from V and 4 from J; bases not matched to a gene: 3. Germline lookup yields CDR1 WNHNN and CDR2 SYGVQD (reference sequence). As DNA, the CDR3 is TGCGCCAGCAGTGAGGGGCTAGCGGGGGCAGATACGCAGTATTTT. Amino acids: CASSEGLAGADTQYF.

This clonotype was observed once. V is TRBV6-2 or TRBV6-3 and J is TRBJ2-2; 12 bases are shared with TRBD1. Germline lookup yields CDR1 MNHEY and CDR2 SVGEGT. This CDR3 region has 20 residues. Unmatched junction bases numbered 18, after V lost 6 bases and J lost 4 bases. CDR3: CASRVLLPGQGAGATGELFF. The DNA for the CDR3 is TGTGCCAGCAGGGTACTTCTACCGGGACAGGGGGCAGGGGCCACCGGGGAGCTGTTTTTT.

This chain links TRBV19 with TRBJ2-6; the D is unclear. The CDR3 runs to 13 residues. Trimming removed 5 bases at V and 3 bases at J, with 5 bases between. Germline V gene lookup returns CDR1 LNHDA and CDR2 SQIVND (reference sequence). CDR3 in DNA: TGTGCCAGTAGTGACGGTGGGGCCAACGTCCTGACTTTC. This encodes CASSDGGANVLTF.

This clonotype was seen a handful of times. The chain carries TRBV20-1 and TRBJ2-1, with 7 positions matching TRBD1. The V and J ends lost 4 bases and 6 bases, in that order; junction bases with no gene match: 9. CDR3 length: 14 residues. The V gene's germline CDR1 is DFQATT and CDR2 SNEGSKA (reference sequence). CDR3: CSATGTARINEQFF. The CDR3 DNA follows: TGCAGTGCTACAGGGACAGCACGGATCAATGAGCAGTTCTTC.

This chain connects TRBV10-3 to TRBJ1-2; 9 nucleotides agree with TRBD1. In germline, CDR1 is ENHRY, CDR2 SYGVKD. This CDR3 is 18 amino acids long. The J segment lost 6 bases and the V segment lost 2 bases, leaving 16 bases of the junction unmatched. For the CDR3, the DNA is TGTGCCATCAGTGAGAGGAAAGCGGGACAGGGTGACGTACATGGCTACACCTTC. Residues: CAISERKAGQGDVHGYTF.

This clonotype was seen only a few times. V gene TRBV7-9 combines with J gene TRBJ1-2, with D unresolved. Germline CDR1 is SEHNR and CDR2 is FQNEAQ (reference sequence). CDR3 size: 16 residues. V lost 5 bases and J 6 bases, leaving 22 bases between the germline ends. CDR3 loop: CASSDTPSARPNGYTF. The CDR3 coding sequence is TGTGCCAGCAGCGACACCCCTTCGGCGCGACCAAATGGCTACACCTTC.

The genes are TRBV20-1 and TRBJ2-5; 9 bases map to TRBD2. Germline CDR1 reads DFQATT; CDR2 reads SNEGSKA (reference sequence). The CDR3 consists of 14 residues. V was clipped by 5 bases and J by 1 base; unmatched bases: 5. For the CDR3, the DNA is TGCAGTGCTGAGAATAGCGGGAGCCAAGAGACCCAGTACTTC. Translating it yields CSAENSGSQETQYF.

This clonotype was found a few times. The gene calls are TRBV6-5 and TRBJ2-1, with D possibly matching TRBD1 (6 bases). CDR3 length equals 11 residues. The V and J ends lost 6 bases and 8 bases respectively, with 8 bases between them. The germline CDR1 and CDR2 sequences are MNHEY and SVGAGI. The CDR3 loop is CASRAGDEQFF. Here the CDR3 DNA reads TGTGCCAGCAGAGCAGGGGATGAGCAGTTCTTC.

This clonotype was recorded a few times. The chain combines TRBV9 with TRBJ2-1; D may correspond to TRBD1 or TRBD2 (5 bases each). This CDR3 is 21 amino acids long. V lost 1 base and J 2 bases, leaving 28 bases between the germline ends. CDR1 is SGDLS and CDR2 is YYNGEE in the germline V gene. CDR3 coding DNA: TGTGCCAGCAGCGTATCTAGCCCCGCCCGTGCAGGGTGGGGAACCTACAATGAGCAGTTCTTC. Translating gives CASSVSSPARAGWGTYNEQFF.

The chain joins TRBV7-9 to TRBJ1-1; D is undetermined. This CDR3 has 15 residues. V was trimmed by 5 bases and J by 4 bases, leaving 17 bases between them. The V gene's germline CDR1 is SEHNR and CDR2 FQNEAQ (reference sequence). In DNA, the CDR3 is TGTGCCAGCAGCATCCCGGATCAAGGCCGCACTGAAGCTTTCTTT. The encoded protein is CASSIPDQGRTEAFF.

This clonotype came up a few times. The gene calls are TRBV7-2 and TRBJ1-3; D uncertain. Germline assignment: CDR1 SGHTA and CDR2 FQGNSA. CDR3 size: 17 residues. Trimming stripped 5 bases from V and 3 bases from J, with 20 bases between. CDR3 residues: CASSPTHDVGYGNTIYF. CDR3 in DNA: TGTGCCAGCAGCCCAACGCACGATGTGGGTTATGGAAACACCATATATTTT.

This clonotype was detected only a few times. V usage is TRBV24-1 and J usage is TRBJ1-5; 8 bases are shared with TRBD1. J gave up 1 base and V 4 bases, and 5 bases lay outside the gene matches. From germline, CDR1 is KGHDR and CDR2 SFDVKD. This CDR3 contains 16 residues. CDR3 sequence reads: CATSELQGGSNQPQHF. The CDR3 DNA follows: TGTGCCACCAGTGAACTACAGGGGGGAAGCAATCAGCCCCAGCATTTT.

This chain links TRBV7-2 with TRBJ2-1; D gene uncertain. The CDR3 sequence is 15 residues long. V was shortened by 0 bases and J by 0 bases, with 6 bases between the two germline ends. CDR1 is SGHTA and CDR2 is FQGNSA in the germline V gene. The CDR3: CASSLARRSYNEQFF. CDR3 coding DNA: TGTGCCAGCAGCTTAGCGAGGCGCTCCTACAATGAGCAGTTCTTC.